This entry is about one T cell receptor beta chain. This entry comes from a study of T-cell memory formation after mild COVID-19. TCRdb reanalysed the 5' RACE reads using MiXCR and keeps one entry per CDR3 protein. The data show a few hundred thousand distinct CDR3 sequences, with approximately 16% seen just once and about 22% held by the top ten. CDR3 size: 14 residues. Germline CDR1 is MGHRA and CDR2 is YSYEKL. The germline V and J ends were trimmed by 4 bases and 2 bases, with 12 bases remaining between them. This receptor was obtained from a man aged 18 to 30 who had mild COVID-19 (a few samples of this study predate the infection). Cell type and time point are not known. The chain couples TRBV4-1 to TRBJ2-7; D perhaps matches TRBD1 (6 bases). Specimen: PBMCs or a T cell subset sorted from them (not recorded which). CDR3 bases: TGCGCCAGCAGCCCTCTCGGGACAACCTACGAGCAGTACTTC. It yields the protein CASSPLGTTYEQYF.